Sequencing of this T cell receptor beta chain was carried out in a study of lymphopenia after photon versus proton radiotherapy. A remark on this clone: The target antigen is unknown.

V dropped 3 bases and J dropped 2 bases, with 13 bases sitting between them. This CDR3 region has 16 residues. From germline, CDR1 is SNHLY and CDR2 FYNNEI. General study results and limits: In patients who died, overall survival fell as post-nadir TCR diversity dropped more. Proton therapy kept repertoires fairly stable, unlike photons, which gained effector/memory cells. Better survival with proton therapy was suggested as possible, not demonstrated. Post-nadir diversity loss with photons came from oligoclonal expansion, particularly CD8+ Temra cells.

TCRdb's copy holds only in-frame clones and misses some; the assay was immunoSEQ multiplex PCR. The data show about 68,000 clones, with about nine tenths seen just once and about 3% held by the top ten. The source was peripheral blood, collected from a patient treated with photon-based radiotherapy. The chain carries TRBV2 and TRBJ1-4; D call uncertain. The clonotype comes from a woman in her 70s with pancreatic cancer. The CDR3 DNA is TGTGCCAGCAGTGAGGGTGGTGTGATGACTAATGAAAAACTGTTTTTT. This translates into CASSEGGVMTNEKLFF.